This T cell receptor beta chain was documented in a study of T cell responses to AZD1222 COVID-19 vaccine. A remark on this clone: Its antigen is undetermined. The sample carries other DNA sequences with the same CDR3.

Study-wide points: Spike-wide coverage was observed for vaccine-associated CD4 TCRs, with dominant responses at 160-218 and 743-854. Donors skewed white British and female; clonal diversity was possibly underestimated.

The analysis combined second doses at about 4 or about 12 weeks. Between the trimmed V and J ends, which lost 4 bases and 4 bases, there was a span of 9 bases. The CDR3 runs to 13 residues. The germline gives CDR1 SGHRS, CDR2 YFSETQ. Sequenced by immunoSEQ multiplex PCR; TCRdb stores in-frame clones only, minus some. The data hold 250,000 to 300,000 clones, with 90% to 95% observed a single time. The source of this sequence is an adult who received the AZD1222 COVID-19 vaccine. The J gene is TRBJ1-5, the V gene TRBV5-1; D may be TRBD1 (5 bases). This sample comprised peripheral blood, obtained 28 days after the second AZD1222 dose. This CDR3 reads CASSPDSNQPQHF. Here the CDR3 DNA reads TGCGCCAGCAGCCCCGACAGTAATCAGCCCCAGCATTTT.